This TCR beta chain originates from a study of cytomegalovirus exposure and HLA in healthy donors. A note on this clone: Its target is not known.

The PCR had 60 Vbeta and 13 Jbeta primers. Generated by immunoSEQ multiplex PCR, the TCRdb table keeps only in-frame clones and is missing some. The sample shows a few hundred thousand clones, 65% to 85% of them seen only once. With 6 bases clipped from V and 8 bases from J, the junction kept 2 bases outside the gene matches. The germline CDR1 and CDR2 sequences are MNHNS and SASEGT. This CDR3 spans 13 amino acids. Overall study results and limits: Later on, an analysis tied over 15,000 TCR beta sequences to HLA alleles at 0.05 false discovery rate. The study put 150 or so TCR beta chains on its list as cytomegalovirus-associated. Later analysis found that TCR beta chains associated with HLA were more clonally expanded than other, equally common chains.

The source is a man younger than 45 in good health and CMV-seronegative. Material for sequencing was PBMCs. The chain is built from TRBV6-1 and TRBJ2-4, with 12 bases aligning to TRBD1. Written as DNA, the CDR3 is TGTGCCAGCAGGGGGACAGGGGGCGACATTCAGTACTTC. It codes for CASRGTGGDIQYF.